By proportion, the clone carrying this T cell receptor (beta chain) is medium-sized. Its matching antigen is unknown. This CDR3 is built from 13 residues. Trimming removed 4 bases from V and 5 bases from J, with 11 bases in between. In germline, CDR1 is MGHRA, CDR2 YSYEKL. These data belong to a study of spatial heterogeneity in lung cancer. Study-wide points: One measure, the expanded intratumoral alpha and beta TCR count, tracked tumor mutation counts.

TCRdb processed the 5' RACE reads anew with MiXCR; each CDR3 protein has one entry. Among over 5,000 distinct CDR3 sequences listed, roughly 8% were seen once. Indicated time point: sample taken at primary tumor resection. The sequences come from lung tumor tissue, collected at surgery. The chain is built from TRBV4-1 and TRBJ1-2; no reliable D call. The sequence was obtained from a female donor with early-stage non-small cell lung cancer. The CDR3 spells CASSLTGVYGYTF. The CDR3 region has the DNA TGCGCCAGCAGCCTGACGGGCGTTTATGGCTACACCTTC.